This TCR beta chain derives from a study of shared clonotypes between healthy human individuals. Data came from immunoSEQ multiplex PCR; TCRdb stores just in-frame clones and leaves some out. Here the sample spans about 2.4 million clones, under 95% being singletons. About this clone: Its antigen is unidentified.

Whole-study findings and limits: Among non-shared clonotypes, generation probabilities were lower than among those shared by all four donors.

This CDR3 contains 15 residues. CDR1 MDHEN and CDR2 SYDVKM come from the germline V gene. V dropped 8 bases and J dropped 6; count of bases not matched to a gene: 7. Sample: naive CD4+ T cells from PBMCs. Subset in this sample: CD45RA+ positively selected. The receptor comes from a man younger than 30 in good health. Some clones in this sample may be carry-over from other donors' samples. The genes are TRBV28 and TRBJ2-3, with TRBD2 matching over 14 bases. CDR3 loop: CASPPTSGRADTQYF. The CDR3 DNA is TGTGCCAGCCCTCCGACTAGCGGGAGGGCCGATACGCAGTATTTT.